Presented here are 27 T cell receptor beta chains from one specimen sequenced in a study of T cells after yellow fever vaccination. Each CDR3 protein is one row after TCRdb ran MiXCR on the 5' RACE reads. Of about 630,000 distinct CDR3 sequences in the sample, 9% to 15% were seen once. The sample was PBMCs, taken on the day of the yellow fever booster vaccination. All receptors derive from a man aged 30-40 years who received the YFV17D yellow fever vaccine.

The genes are TRBV3-1 and TRBJ2-5, with unresolved D. The germline CDR1 and CDR2 sequences are LGHDT and YNNKEL (reference sequence). Between the trimmed V and J ends, which lost 1 base and 7 bases, there was a span of 22 bases. The CDR3 is made up of 17 amino acids. CDR3 DNA: TGTGCCAGCAGCCAAGGCTCCCACCCCGTGGGGATCGGGACCCAGTACTTC. It is translated as CASSQGSHPVGIGTQYF.

The rearrangement uses TRBV7-9 and TRBJ2-7; 9 positions agree with TRBD2. The CDR3 is 15 residues long. J gave up 3 bases and V 4 bases, and 7 bases lay outside the gene matches. Germline V lookup: CDR1 SEHNR, CDR2 FQNEAQ (reference sequence). The CDR3: CASSSRSSGDYEQYF. CDR3 sequence (DNA): TGTGCCAGCAGCTCCAGATCTAGCGGGGACTACGAGCAGTACTTC.

Only a few counts were recorded for this clonotype. This sequence joins TRBV21-1 and TRBJ2-1; the tabulated D call, TRBD1, remains unverified against the DNA. TRBV21-1 constitutes a pseudogene. This CDR3 region has 17 residues. CDR3 nucleotides: TGTGCCAGCCCTCCATCCCTCGGCTGGACAGGGGAGAATGAGCAGTTCTTC. This encodes CASPPSLGWTGENEQFF.

This clonotype was recorded a few times. The chain combines TRBV6-5 with TRBJ2-1; 8 positions agree with TRBD1. Germline values: CDR1 MNHEY, CDR2 SVGAGI. This CDR3 region has 14 residues. Trimming took 6 bases from V and 10 from J; bases not matched to a gene: 11. The CDR3 DNA sequence: TGTGCCAGCAGACCCGGACAGGGTGGGGGCGAGCAGTTCTTC. Translated, it gives CASRPGQGGGEQFF.

The chain employs TRBV30 and TRBJ2-5; no firm D call. Germline V gene data show CDR1 as GTSNPN and CDR2 as SVGIG (reference sequence). The CDR3 runs 14 residues. V dropped 0 bases and J dropped 2 bases, with 10 bases sitting between them. For the CDR3, the DNA is TGTGCCTGGAGTGTGCAGCGACTGCAAGAGACCCAGTACTTC. Protein sequence: CAWSVQRLQETQYF.

The chain uses TRBV27 and TRBJ1-6; 7 positions agree with TRBD1. The junction had 4 bases not matched to a gene; V was cut back by 5 bases and J by 9 bases. The CDR3 has 13 amino acids. Germline CDR1 is MNHEY and CDR2 is SMNVEV (reference sequence). The CDR3 sequence is CASSPDRVSPLHF. The CDR3 DNA sequence: TGTGCCAGCAGTCCTGACAGGGTTTCACCCCTCCACTTT.

Concerning this clonotype: At one end, the junction sequence differs from germline, possibly due to a read error. The rearrangement joins TRBV7-2 to TRBJ2-1; 8 nucleotides align to TRBD2. CDR1 SGHTA and CDR2 FQGNSA come from the germline V gene. This CDR3 is built from 16 residues. Here the CDR3 reads CASSSPIGSGGNELFF. The CDR3 nucleotides read TGTGCCAGCAGCTCCCCAATCGGCAGCGGGGGCAATGAGCTGTTCTTC.

The J gene is TRBJ1-1, the V gene TRBV7-9; a possible D gene is TRBD1 (5 bases). The V and J ends lost 3 bases and 3 bases respectively, with 11 bases between them. The CDR3 covers 14 residues. Germline CDR1 reads SEHNR; CDR2 reads FQNEAQ (reference sequence). CDR3 region: CASSFWGEDTEAFF. In DNA, the CDR3 is TGTGCCAGCAGCTTTTGGGGGGAAGACACTGAAGCTTTCTTT.

This clonotype has only a few counts. The V call is TRBV6-1, the J call TRBJ2-2; the D gene is possibly TRBD1 (7 bases). Germline V lookup: CDR1 MNHNS, CDR2 SASEGT. The V gene lost 6 bases and the J gene lost 5 bases, with 16 bases spanning the gap. The CDR3 spans 15 residues. CDR3 sequence: CASREGALLTGELFF. DNA for the CDR3: TGTGCCAGCAGGGAGGGGGCCCTACTAACCGGGGAGCTGTTTTTT.

The V gene is TRBV20-1, the J gene TRBJ2-7; D is ambiguous. The CDR3 spans 17 residues. V lost 0 bases and J lost 3, with 21 bases in between. The germline CDR1 and CDR2 sequences are DFQATT and SNEGSKA (reference sequence). This CDR3 is CSARDRRFASKDYEQYF. The CDR3 DNA follows: TGCAGTGCTAGAGATCGTAGATTTGCCAGTAAGGACTACGAGCAGTACTTC.

The table lists this clonotype with a few counts. The V call is TRBV30, the J call TRBJ2-7; TRBD2 agrees at 10 bases. V shed 4 bases and J 2 bases; nucleotides not matched to a gene: 8. Germline V gene sequence: CDR1 GTSNPN, CDR2 SVGIG (reference sequence). CDR3 length equals 15 residues. CDR3 coding DNA: TGTGCCTGGACCCGACTAGCGGGTCTGCCCTACGAGCAGTACTTC. Translated, it gives CAWTRLAGLPYEQYF.

This clonotype was observed many times. J is TRBJ2-7 and V is TRBV14; a possible D gene is TRBD2 (6 bases). Germline V CDR1 and CDR2: SGHDN, FVKESK. The CDR3 runs 16 residues. Trimming shortened V by 3 bases and J by 2 bases, and 17 bases separated the two germline ends. The CDR3 coding sequence is TGTGCCAGCAGCCATATCCTAGCGACCCAGACCTACGAGCAGTACTTC. It is translated as CASSHILATQTYEQYF.

This clonotype appeared a few times. V usage is TRBV6-1 and J usage is TRBJ2-3, with 8 positions matching TRBD2. The CDR3 is 17 residues long. Germline V gene sequence: CDR1 MNHNS, CDR2 SASEGT. Trimming removed 6 bases from V and 3 bases from J; junction bases left unmatched: 14. CDR3 region: CASSDSGGGPLTDTQYF. In nucleotides, the CDR3 is TGTGCCAGCAGCGATTCCGGGGGGGGACCGTTGACAGATACGCAGTATTTT.

The chain combines TRBV19 with TRBJ2-2, with 14 bases aligning to TRBD2. The length of the CDR3 is 16 residues. With 4 bases clipped from V and 7 bases from J, the junction kept 5 bases outside the gene matches. Germline V gives CDR1 LNHDA, CDR2 SQIVND (reference sequence). The CDR3 is CASSRGLAGVRGELFF. The CDR3 DNA reads as TGTGCCAGTAGTAGGGGACTAGCGGGAGTGCGCGGGGAGCTGTTTTTT.

The rearrangement joins TRBV19 to TRBJ1-5; D not certain. Per germline, CDR1 LNHDA and CDR2 SQIVND (reference sequence). This CDR3 region has 13 residues. Trimming took 5 bases from V and 5 from J, leaving 10 bases between them. CDR3 bases: TGTGCCAGTAGTGAGAGGAGTTATCAGCCCCAGCATTTT. It codes for CASSERSYQPQHF.

The rearrangement uses TRBV6-2 or TRBV6-3 and TRBJ2-5; maybe TRBD1 (6 bases). This CDR3 region has 15 residues. Deletions cut 6 bases from V and 9 bases from J, with 23 bases between. Germline V lookup: CDR1 MNHEY, CDR2 SVGEGT. The CDR3: CASSLGAYTREAQYF. In DNA form, the CDR3 reads TGTGCCAGCAGCCTGGGGGCTTATACAAGAGAAGCCCAGTACTTC.

This clonotype was detected a few times. V and J are TRBV20-1 and TRBJ1-6; D might be TRBD1 (6 bases). Looked up from germline, CDR1 is DFQATT and CDR2 is SNEGSKA (reference sequence). This CDR3 has 11 amino acids. V lost 6 bases, J lost 13 bases, and 13 bases lay in between. DNA of the CDR3: TGCAGTGCGACGACAGGAACCCCCCTCCACTTT. It codes for CSATTGTPLHF.

This clonotype was detected a few times. V usage is TRBV20-1 and J usage is TRBJ2-7; D is possibly TRBD2 (5 bases). The CDR3 spans 12 residues. V lost 3 bases and J 7 bases, leaving 13 bases between the germline ends. Germline V lookup: CDR1 DFQATT, CDR2 SNEGSKA (reference sequence). In DNA form, the CDR3 reads TGCAGTGCTAGTCGCGGCCGGGGAGAGCAGTACTTC. This translates into CSASRGRGEQYF.

The chain is built from TRBV12-3 or TRBV12-4 and TRBJ2-5; TRBD1 matches at 7 bases. This CDR3 has 13 amino acids. The ends lost 5 bases at V and 7 bases at J; junction bases unmatched: 7. In DNA, the CDR3 is TGTGCCAGCAGTGACAGGGTCGGTGGGACCCAGTACTTC. Its protein is CASSDRVGGTQYF.

This clonotype came up a few times. The chain links TRBV6-2 or TRBV6-3 to TRBJ2-1; D is undetermined. CDR1 and CDR2 (germline): MNHEY, SVGEGT. The CDR3 sequence is 13 residues long. Trimming took off 7 bases at V and 4 bases at J, with 11 bases between the two ends. Here the CDR3 reads CASTQTPYNEQFF. The CDR3 DNA reads TGTGCCAGCACTCAGACCCCATACAATGAGCAGTTCTTC.

V is TRBV27 and J is TRBJ1-2; TRBD1 is a possible D gene (6 bases). Germline lookup yields CDR1 MNHEY and CDR2 SMNVEV (reference sequence). The V and J ends lost 6 bases and 7 bases respectively, with 24 bases between them. The CDR3 sequence is 16 residues long. The CDR3 sequence: CASSPLRTDTGGGYTF. DNA of the CDR3: TGTGCCAGCAGCCCCCTCCGGACAGACACGGGGGGTGGCTACACCTTC.

A few counts support this clonotype. The genes are TRBV24-1 and TRBJ2-1; 8 nucleotides agree with TRBD1. This CDR3 has 17 residues. Germline assignment: CDR1 KGHDR and CDR2 SFDVKD. Losses at the gene ends were 4 bases for V and 3 bases for J; bases not matched to a gene: 10. The CDR3 here is CATSDLTPGTGYNEQFF. DNA for the CDR3: TGTGCCACCAGTGACCTTACTCCCGGGACAGGCTACAATGAGCAGTTCTTC.

This clonotype showed up just a few times. The V call is TRBV19, the J call TRBJ1-2; D not certain. The V end was cut by 5 bases, the J end by 8 bases, with 21 bases between. This CDR3 has 15 residues. From germline, CDR1 is LNHDA and CDR2 SQIVND (reference sequence). In DNA, the CDR3 is TGTGCCAGTAGTGGATCCCCTGGGAGGTTTGGCGGCTACACCTTC. This encodes CASSGSPGRFGGYTF.

This clonotype showed up just a few times. The chain employs TRBV5-4 and TRBJ2-7, with a tentative D call TRBD2 (6 bases). Germline V gene data show CDR1 as SGHNT and CDR2 as YYREEE (reference sequence). This CDR3 comprises 14 residues. Between the trimmed V and J ends, which lost 1 base and 6 bases, there was a span of 14 bases. The CDR3 sequence is CASSLPTLATEQYF. In nucleotides, the CDR3 is TGTGCCAGCAGCTTGCCCACACTAGCAACCGAGCAGTACTTC.

The chain has TRBV2 and TRBJ2-7, with 11 bases aligning to TRBD2. The CDR3 is 15 amino acids. Unmatched junction bases numbered 7, after V lost 6 bases and J lost 3 bases. CDR1 and CDR2 (germline): SNHLY, FYNNEI. The CDR3 sequence: CASSGGTSGYYEQYF. CDR3 in DNA: TGTGCCAGCAGCGGGGGGACTAGCGGCTACTACGAGCAGTACTTC.

This clonotype has a handful of counts. V gene TRBV11-1 combines with J gene TRBJ2-1; D gene unclear. The germline V gene encodes CDR1 SGHAT and CDR2 FQDESV (reference sequence). The V and J ends lost 5 bases and 6 bases respectively, with 5 bases between them. There are 11 residues in the CDR3. Here the CDR3 reads CASSRVNEQFF. CDR3 coding DNA: TGTGCCAGCAGCAGAGTCAATGAGCAGTTCTTC.

This clonotype was seen a few times. The chain links TRBV5-1 to TRBJ1-1; D may be TRBD1 (6 bases). This CDR3 is built from 14 residues. CDR1 and CDR2 (germline): SGHRS, YFSETQ. The V end lost 0 bases, the J end lost 10 bases, and 16 bases lay between the germline ends. CDR3 loop: CASSLENGVQGAFF. The CDR3 DNA reads as TGCGCCAGCAGCTTGGAGAATGGAGTACAGGGAGCTTTCTTT.